This entry describes one TCR beta chain. Its antigen has not been determined. No base quality information exists; no much larger clone differs at one position. The sample is drawn from a study of shared clonotypes between healthy human individuals (dated by TCRdb to about 2020). Study-level background: A few men and two women, aged 18 to 49 years, made up the cohort. For each donor, three plates each were used for CD4 naive and CD4 memory, two plates were used for CD8 naive, and one plate was used for CD8 memory. To estimate repertoire size and how much clonotypes are shared between individuals, the study performed deep sequencing of blood TCR repertoires from a handful of healthy adults. Libraries were prepared and TCR repertoires were sequenced by different laboratories using diverse techniques, in order to increase sequencing depth and limit assay-specific biases. Per donor, leukapheresis produced somewhere between about 0.94 and 9.5 billion PBMCs.

Using the deep immunoSEQ assay, TCR CDR3 regions were amplified from genomic DNA by multiplex PCR. For each cell subset, the extracted genomic DNA was distributed evenly across all wells of several immunoSEQ 96-well plates, and each plate served as one replicate. Each replicate PCR for sorted subsets received approximately 200 ng genomic DNA, equal to about 30,000 T cell genomes. The purified libraries were quantified using a Qubit 3.0 fluorometer, sized with a Bioanalyzer 2100, and then quantified again using the KAPA Library Quantification kit. Every immunoSEQ 96-well plate was sequenced on a separate single-read 150-cycle Illumina NextSeq 550 flow cell. Regarding the original processing steps: The immunoSEQ output contained only junctional sequences without quality scores, so filtering could not match that applied to full-length reads. Sequences were annotated with PyIR, a Python wrapper for IgBLAST v1.9, using IMGT germline references to assign V/J genes and CDR3. Reads were removed for weak V/J assignments (E-value above 1e-6), missing CDR3, stop codons, out-of-frame junctions, or ambiguous translated residues. V3J clonotypes were defined as sequences sharing the same inferred V gene, J gene, and CDR3 amino acid sequence. Percentage overlap between repertoires was computed as shared unique clonotypes divided by the size of the smaller repertoire. Three approaches were used to assess repertoire richness: RTK rarefaction, the Chao1 estimator, and Recon v2.1 estimates of unobserved clonotypes. Generation probabilities for all TCRbeta clonotypes obtained by the gDNA method from a handful of donors were computed using OLGA. Held by TCRdb, this immuneACCESS table contains in-frame sequences only and omits some clones. Under half of the omission traces to an unresolved V gene where checked; the cause of the rest is unknown. The V and J calls and clone size were taken over from that table, and D and trimming were inferred from the DNA. The sample data list hundreds of thousands of clones, and approximately 95% of these were observed just once. The top ten constitute approximately 0.11% of the sample.

The germline V gene provides CDR1 SGHRS and CDR2 YFSETQ. The CDR3 has 19 amino acids, counting the end cysteine and phenylalanine. CDR3 DNA only is kept here, 57 bases in frame from base 1. Trimming accounts for 0 bases at V and 2 bases at J, while the number of junction bases matched to no gene is 8. Findings and caveats that apply to the study as a whole: Pairwise subsampling led to the expectation that sequencing depth would affect the degree of clonotype sharing among donors. Sampling was restricted to blood, and TCR repertoires in tissue are likely to differ from TCR repertoires in blood. Estimated clonotype richness was generally larger for naive than for memory subsets. Incomplete sequencing was indicated by rarefaction of sorted-subset datasets, despite the large sequencing depth. Because the study included a small number of donors, the genetic and exposure-history diversity represented was limited. Compared with non-shared clonotypes, the clonotypes found in all four sorted-subset donors had higher generation probabilities. Approximately 5% of naive CD4, 3.5% of naive CD8, around 2.3% of memory CD4, and 0.4% of memory CD8 clonotypes were shared across several donors.

CD8 naive samples consisted of CD45RO-negative cells that were positively selected for CCR7, yielding a CD45RA+CCR7+ population without TemRA cells. The donors were healthy, HIV-negative adults with no recently reported acute infections or vaccinations. All donors were Caucasian adults living in Nashville, Tennessee, USA. After blood collection by leukapheresis, PBMCs were isolated using Ficoll-Histopaque density gradient centrifugation and then cryopreserved in the vapor phase of liquid nitrogen. Purity and quantity of every magnetically sorted T cell population were checked by analytical flow cytometry. Genomic DNA was isolated from each sorted fraction and quantified by UV absorbance on a Nanodrop 2000c.

The sample was naive CD8+ T cells sorted from blood. The cell subset or site tag for this specimen amounts to: CD45RA+CCR7+. The chain employs TRBV5-1 and TRBJ2-1; 13 of the junction bases match TRBD2. This TCR was recovered from a young woman in good health. The DNA reads TGCGCCAGCAGCTTGGCCGGACTAGCGGGAGAAGGGCCCTACAATGAGCAGTTCTTC. It translates to CASSLAGLAGEGPYNEQFF.